This TCR beta chain was identified during a study of CDR3 diversity in severe acne. MiXCR was run by TCRdb on the PCR reads, yielding one entry per CDR3 protein. The table has 84,000 or so distinct CDR3 sequences, 48% seen once; the top ten hold around 10%. This clonotype was observed a few times. CDR3 length: 14 amino acids. Germline-derived CDR1 and CDR2 are KGHSH and LQKENI. Trimming cost V 5 bases and J 7 bases; bases outside gene matches: 6. J is TRBJ2-2 and V is TRBV18, with 8 bases fitting TRBD1. The specimen was blood. The TCR comes from a male donor in good health, serving as a control. In DNA form, the CDR3 reads TGTGCCAGCTCATCGCCGGACAGGGACGGGGAGCTGTTTTTT. It specifies CASSSPDRDGELFF.